The present TCR beta chain was sequenced within a study of blood T cell repertoires in COVID-19. Study summary: Samples representing acute and convalescent COVID-19 were sourced from the United States, Italy and Spain. T cells, B-cell-depleted T cells, or PBMCs supplied cDNA or gDNA.

This clone was counted a single time. Per germline, CDR1 MNHEY and CDR2 SVGAGI. The CDR3 has 13 residues. V gave up 10 bases and J gave up 6 bases; unmatched junction bases: 8. In the authors' workflow: Estimated nucleated cell counts came from reference gene primer amplification. Using immunoSEQ multiplex PCR, the repertoire was profiled, and TCRdb retains in-frame clones only, with some absent. V, J and clone size reflect that table, while D and trimming were determined from the DNA. Counted here are 95,000 to 150,000 clones, roughly 90% occurring once; the ten biggest clones make up about 7.3%. This chain uses TRBV6-5 with TRBJ2-4; TRBD2 aligns across 8 bases. This sequence was found in a middle-aged man with acute or convalescent COVID-19. Sequencing used peripheral blood. CDR3 region: CATGLAGLNIQYF. Here the CDR3 DNA reads TGTGCCACCGGCTTAGCGGGGTTAAACATTCAGTACTTC.